One sample yielded the 22 T cell receptor beta chains listed below, sequenced in a study of CD8+ T cells in alopecia areata. Extraction and reverse transcription of RNA yielded cDNA as the sequencing template. This table comes from immunoSEQ multiplex PCR, and its TCRdb copy is limited to in-frame clones, with some not included. The sample records about 180,000 clones, around 63% being singletons. Sequencing used CD4+ T cells sorted from blood, obtained at week 0. These receptors originate from a human donor with alopecia areata.

V usage is TRBV5-1 and J usage is TRBJ2-4; no clear D. The CDR3 is made up of 12 amino acids. Per germline, CDR1 SGHRS and CDR2 YFSETQ. V lost 3 bases to trimming and J lost 5 bases, with 6 bases between them. CDR3 loop: CASSSTENIQYF. The CDR3 DNA reads as TGCGCCAGCAGCTCGACTGAAAACATTCAGTACTTC.

This chain uses TRBV21-1 with TRBJ1-5; the D call of TRBD1 is as the table states it, not checked on the DNA. TRBV21-1 is designated a pseudogene. The CDR3 totals 17 residues. In DNA, the CDR3 is TGTGCCAATCCCCGGGACAGGGCTACTGATAGCAATCAGCCCCAGCATTTT. It codes for CANPRDRATDSNQPQHF.

The chain is built from TRBV14 and TRBJ2-2; the match to TRBD1 covers 8 bases. With V trimmed by 4 bases and J by 4 bases, 11 bases remained unmatched. The V gene's germline CDR1 is SGHDN and CDR2 FVKESK. The CDR3 contains 17 residues. CDR3 region: CASSLTIGTGPTGELFF. CDR3 DNA sequence: TGTGCCAGCAGCCTAACCATCGGGACAGGCCCCACCGGGGAGCTGTTTTTT.

The chain is built from TRBV5-1 and TRBJ1-2; 7 bases agree with TRBD1. This CDR3 contains 13 residues. V dropped 5 bases and J dropped 4; count of bases not matched to a gene: 5. Germline V gene lookup returns CDR1 SGHRS and CDR2 YFSETQ. The CDR3 region is CASSEQGSYGYTF. CDR3 nucleotide sequence: TGCGCCAGCAGTGAACAGGGGAGCTATGGCTACACCTTC. The variable domain in full, completed from reference TRBV5-1 and TRBJ1-2, reads KAGVTQTPRYLIKTRGQQVTLSCSPISGHRSVSWYQQTPGQGLQFLFEYFSETQRNKGNFPGRFSGRQFSNSRSEMNVSTLELGDSALYLCASSEQGSYGYTFGSGTRLTVV.

The V call is TRBV10-3, the J call TRBJ2-1, with 8 bases aligning to TRBD1. Germline V gives CDR1 ENHRY, CDR2 SYGVKD. This CDR3 region has 15 residues. V was clipped by 5 bases and J by 5 bases; unmatched bases: 8. The DNA for the CDR3 is TGTGCCATCAGTTTTTCCGGGACAGGTAACAATGAGCAGTTCTTC. Amino acids: CAISFSGTGNNEQFF.

This sequence joins TRBV29-1 and TRBJ1-2, with unresolved D. Germline V lookup: CDR1 SQVTM, CDR2 ANQGSEA. V shed 6 bases and J shed 8 bases, with 19 bases lying between them. This CDR3 has 13 amino acids. For the CDR3, the DNA is TGCAGCGTCCAACCTGGCAGATCCTCCGGCTACACCTTC. It specifies CSVQPGRSSGYTF.

V usage is TRBV6-5 and J usage is TRBJ2-2; TRBD1 or TRBD2 may be the D gene (5 bases each). The CDR3 totals 15 residues. CDR1 MNHEY and CDR2 SVGAGI come from the germline V gene. V lost 7 bases and J lost 2, with 14 bases in between. This CDR3 reads CASTPGRRNTGELFF. CDR3 nucleotides: TGTGCCAGCACCCCGGGACGGCGAAACACCGGGGAGCTGTTTTTT.

This clone appeared a single time. The same CDR3 is also encoded by other DNA sequences in this sample. The rearrangement joins TRBV29-1 to TRBJ2-7; D is possibly TRBD1 (6 bases). Germline CDR1 is SQVTM and CDR2 is ANQGSEA. The CDR3 loop spans 12 amino acids. With 4 bases removed from V and 2 bases from J, the gap between germline ends came to 9 bases. CDR3 coding DNA: TGCAGCGTTGCGGACAGTACCTACGAGCAGTACTTC. As protein: CSVADSTYEQYF.

This clone was seen a handful of times. The chain has TRBV2 and TRBJ2-7; D is uncertain. V lost 2 bases to trimming and J lost 0 bases, with 11 bases between them. CDR1 and CDR2 from the germline V gene are SNHLY and FYNNEI. The CDR3 sequence is 15 residues long. DNA for the CDR3: TGTGCCAGCAGTGAAAGAGGCAGCAGCTCCTACGAGCAGTACTTC. As protein: CASSERGSSSYEQYF.

This clone was seen only a few times. At one end the junction does not follow the germline gene, possibly because of a read error. The CDR3 spells CAWSSGFGRTF. The CDR3 coding sequence is TGTGCCTGGAGTTCCGGCTTCGGGAGGACTTTT. This sequence joins TRBV30 and TRBJ1-4; no clear D gene. Germline lookup yields CDR1 GTSNPN and CDR2 SVGIG (reference sequence). This CDR3 comprises 11 residues.

This chain links TRBV7-9 with TRBJ2-3; 8 positions agree with TRBD2. In germline, CDR1 is SEHNR, CDR2 FQNEAQ (reference sequence). After removal of 5 bases from V and 0 bases from J, the junction contained 7 bases not matched to a gene. This CDR3 spans 16 amino acids. The CDR3 DNA sequence: TGTGCCAGCAGCCGAGCTGAGCGGGGGAGCACAGATACGCAGTATTTT. Its translation is CASSRAERGSTDTQYF.

The chain couples TRBV29-1 to TRBJ2-7, with D possibly TRBD1 on 5 matching bases. The CDR3 covers 13 residues. CDR1 and CDR2 from the germline V gene are SQVTM and ANQGSEA. V was cut by 4 bases and J by 4 bases, with 14 bases left in between. CDR3 loop: CSVAGRQSYEQYF. For the CDR3, the DNA is TGCAGCGTTGCTGGACGACAGAGTTACGAGCAGTACTTC.

The gene calls are TRBV4-3 and TRBJ1-2, with D possibly matching TRBD1 (5 bases). This CDR3 is 14 amino acids long. Per the germline V gene, CDR1 is LGHNA and CDR2 is YSLEER. V was pared by 4 bases and J by 10 bases, with 19 bases between. CDR3 in amino acids: CASSPTTNGGVYTF. Here the CDR3 DNA reads TGCGCCAGCAGCCCCACGACTAATGGGGGTGTCTACACCTTC.

The sample holds a few counts of this clone. CDR3 loop: CSVGTGGYEQYF. The CDR3 nucleotides read TGCAGCGTTGGGACAGGGGGCTACGAGCAGTACTTC. This chain joins TRBV29-1 and TRBJ2-7; TRBD1 matches 10 bases. Germline V lookup: CDR1 SQVTM, CDR2 ANQGSEA. The CDR3 runs 12 residues. Trimming removed 4 bases from V and 3 bases from J; junction bases left unmatched: 0.

The chain joins TRBV29-1 to TRBJ1-6; a possible D gene is TRBD1 (5 bases). In germline, CDR1 is SQVTM, CDR2 ANQGSEA. V was pared by 2 bases and J by 7 bases, with 9 bases between. The CDR3 totals 13 residues. For the CDR3, the DNA is TGCAGCGTTGAATTGGGGGGGAATTCACCCCTCCACTTT. It specifies CSVELGGNSPLHF.

The chain employs TRBV29-1 and TRBJ2-4; D not resolved. This CDR3 is built from 12 residues. CDR1 and CDR2 (germline): SQVTM, ANQGSEA. The ends were cut back, 4 bases at V and 1 base at J, with 5 bases in the middle. CDR3 nucleotides: TGCAGCGTTGTTTCGGCCAAAAACATTCAGTACTTC. Translation: CSVVSAKNIQYF. The full variable domain, with the rest looked up from reference TRBV29-1 and TRBJ2-4, is SAVISQKPSRDICQRGTSLTIQCQVDSQVTMMFWYRQQPGQSLTLIATANQGSEATYESGFVIDKFPISRPNLTFSTLTVSNMSPEDSSIYLCSVVSAKNIQYFGAGTRLSVL.

The chain recombines TRBV29-1 with TRBJ1-1; no firm D call. From germline, CDR1 is SQVTM and CDR2 ANQGSEA. CDR3 length equals 13 residues. V was trimmed by 2 bases and J by 4 bases, leaving 11 bases between them. CDR3 amino acids: CSVEWGDGTEAFF. CDR3 nucleotides: TGCAGCGTTGAATGGGGAGATGGCACTGAAGCTTTCTTT. The full variable domain, with the rest looked up from reference TRBV29-1 and TRBJ1-1, is SAVISQKPSRDICQRGTSLTIQCQVDSQVTMMFWYRQQPGQSLTLIATANQGSEATYESGFVIDKFPISRPNLTFSTLTVSNMSPEDSSIYLCSVEWGDGTEAFFGQGTRLTVV.

This clone has only a few counts. In nucleotides, the CDR3 is TGTGCCAGCAGCAGGGACGGCTACGAGCAGTACTTC. It encodes CASSRDGYEQYF. The gene calls are TRBV2 and TRBJ2-7; tentatively, D is TRBD1 or TRBD2 (5 bases each). Germline CDR1 and CDR2: SNHLY and FYNNEI. This CDR3 is 12 amino acids long. V was shortened by 6 bases and J by 3 bases, with 9 bases between the two germline ends.

The chain is built from TRBV29-1 and TRBJ1-1; D perhaps matches TRBD1 (5 bases). The germline V gene has CDR1 SQVTM and CDR2 ANQGSEA. The CDR3 is 14 residues long. V gave up 7 bases and J gave up 0 bases, with 15 bases separating them. In nucleotides, the CDR3 is TGCAGCGCAACCTGGAGGGGCTTGAACACTGAAGCTTTCTTT. Translation: CSATWRGLNTEAFF.

V is TRBV10-3 and J is TRBJ2-7; the D is unclear. V was cut by 0 bases and J by 2 bases, with 14 bases left in between. This CDR3 has 16 amino acids. Germline V gene data show CDR1 as ENHRY and CDR2 as SYGVKD. Here the CDR3 reads CAISESTRYPPYEQYF. CDR3 DNA: TGTGCCATCAGTGAGTCGACCAGGTACCCACCCTACGAGCAGTACTTC.

This clone was recorded once. CDR3 sequence (DNA): TGTGCCAGCAGCCTGCAATTCGGAGATACGCAGTATTTT. This codes for CASSLQFGDTQYF. The V and J genes are TRBV7-3 and TRBJ2-3; D gene ambiguous. Germline V gene sequence: CDR1 SGHTA, CDR2 FQGTGA. Trimming left V 5 bases short and J 5 bases short, with 11 bases between. The CDR3 has 13 residues.

The chain joins TRBV29-1 to TRBJ1-1, with 9 nucleotides matching TRBD1. Looked up from germline, CDR1 is SQVTM and CDR2 is ANQGSEA. The CDR3 totals 12 residues. V lost 6 bases to trimming and J lost 4 bases; unmatched junction nucleotides: 3. Here the CDR3 DNA reads TGCAGCGTGGTACAGGGGGCCACTGAAGCTTTCTTT. Translating gives CSVVQGATEAFF.